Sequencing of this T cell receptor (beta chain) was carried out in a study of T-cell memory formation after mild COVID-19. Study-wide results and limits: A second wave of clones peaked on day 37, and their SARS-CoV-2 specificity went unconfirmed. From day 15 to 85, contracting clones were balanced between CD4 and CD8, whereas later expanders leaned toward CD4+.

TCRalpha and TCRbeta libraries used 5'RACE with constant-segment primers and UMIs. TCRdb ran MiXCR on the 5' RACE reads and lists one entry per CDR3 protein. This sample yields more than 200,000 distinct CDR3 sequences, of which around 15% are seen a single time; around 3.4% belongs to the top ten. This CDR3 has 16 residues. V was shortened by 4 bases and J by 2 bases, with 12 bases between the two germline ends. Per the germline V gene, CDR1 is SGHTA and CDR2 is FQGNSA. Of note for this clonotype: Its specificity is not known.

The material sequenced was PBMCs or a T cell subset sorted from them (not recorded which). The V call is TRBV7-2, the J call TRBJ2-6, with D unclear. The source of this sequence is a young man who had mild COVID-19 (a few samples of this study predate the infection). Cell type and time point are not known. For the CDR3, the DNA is TGTGCCAGCAGCTCTATAGGGTTTACTGGGGCCAACGTCCTGACTTTC. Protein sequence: CASSSIGFTGANVLTF.